A selection of T cell receptor beta chains follows, all from one sample in a study of blood T cells in healthy people across ages. One entry per CDR3 protein results from TCRdb running MiXCR on the 5' RACE reads. The table lists roughly 1.5 million distinct CDR3 sequences, 35% to 45% of them singletons. Sequenced material: blood. The receptors were sampled from a woman between 18 and 29 years old in good health. Each CDR3 is given with its conserved first and last residue. A D gene is named only where the DNA matches it firmly. For some rows the clone size is stated as once, few or many, or as a class when expanded; others skip it.

TRBJ2-5 | NA | 15 | TRBV7-8 | NA | TGTGCCAGCAGCTTATTCGAGGGGGGGCAAGAGACCCAGTACTTC | CASSLFEGGQETQYF
TRBJ1-5 | NA | 13 | TRBV7-9 | few | TGTGCCAGCAGCTTAGGCACACTATTGCCCCAGCATTTT | CASSLGTLLPQHF
TRBJ2-1 | TRBD2 | 16 | TRBV14 | few | TGTGCCAGCAGCCAAGTCATCGGGAGGGCCTACAATGAGCAGTTCTTC | CASSQVIGRAYNEQFF
TRBJ2-7 | NA | 13 | TRBV20-1 | NA | TGCAGTGCTAGCGGGGCTAGAAGTTACGAGCAGTACTTC | CSASGARSYEQYF
TRBJ1-2 | NA | 12 | TRBV7-2 | many | TGTGCCAGCAGTTCCCAGGGGTATGGCTACACCTTC | CASSSQGYGYTF
TRBJ2-1 | TRBD1 | 14 | TRBV9 | few | TGTGCCAGCAGCGCCGACAGGGTATTAAATGAGCAGTTCTTC | CASSADRVLNEQFF
TRBJ2-3 | TRBD2 | 16 | TRBV29-1 | few | TGCAGCGTTGAAATGACTAGCTTCGGTCTGACAGATACGCAGTATTTT | CSVEMTSFGLTDTQYF
TRBJ2-7 | NA | 12 | TRBV29-1 | once | TGCAGCGCCCGGGACGGTATTTACGAGCAGTACTTC | CSARDGIYEQYF
TRBJ2-7 | NA | 16 | TRBV4-1 | NA | TGCGCCAGCAGCCAAGATTGGGTAAGCTCCTACAATGAGCAGTACTTC | CASSQDWVSSYNEQYF
TRBJ2-5 | NA | 15 | TRBV20-1 | few | TGCAGTGCTAGAGTTCAGGGATCCCTTCAAGAGACCCAGTACTTC | CSARVQGSLQETQYF
TRBJ2-2 | TRBD2 | 15 | TRBV5-1 | NA | TGCGCCAGCAGCTTGCCTAGCGGGAGTTCCGGGGAGCTGTTTTTT | CASSLPSGSSGELFF
TRBJ1-2 | NA | 14 | TRBV7-9 | NA | TGTGCCAGCAGCTTAGTGCGGGGAGAGAGTGGCTACACCTTC | CASSLVRGESGYTF
TRBJ2-3 | NA | 14 | TRBV20-1 | NA | TGCAGTGCCCAGATAGCGGAGAGCACAGATACGCAGTATTTT | CSAQIAESTDTQYF
TRBJ2-7 | TRBD2 | 13 | TRBV20-1 | NA | TGCAGTGCTAAGACTAGCGGATCCTACGAGCAGTACTTC | CSAKTSGSYEQYF
TRBJ2-1 | NA | 14 | TRBV14 | NA | TGTGCCAGCAGCCAAGCTTCTTGGGAAGATGAGCAGTTCTTC | CASSQASWEDEQFF
TRBJ1-6 | NA | 14 | TRBV27 | NA | TGTGCCACTAGGGGGGGCTCCTATAATTCACCCCTCCACTTT | CATRGGSYNSPLHF
TRBJ2-2 | NA | 14 | TRBV27 | NA | TGTGCCAGCAGTGGGGTGAGCGTTACCGGGGAGCTGTTTTTT | CASSGVSVTGELFF
TRBJ2-2 | NA | 15 | TRBV6-6 | few | TGTGCCAGCAGTTACTCGAAGGGTTACACCGGGGAGCTGTTTTTT | CASSYSKGYTGELFF
TRBJ2-1 | TRBD2 | 16 | TRBV2 | NA | TGTGCCAGCAGTGAATGGACTAGCGGGAGTGGGGATGAGCAGTTCTTC | CASSEWTSGSGDEQFF
TRBJ2-5 | NA | 14 | TRBV5-5 | NA | TGTGCCAGCACCCGGGGTACCGACAAAGAGACCCAGTACTTC | CASTRGTDKETQYF
TRBJ2-1 | NA | 13 | TRBV30 | NA | TGTGCCCGGGCCTGGAACTCATACAATGAGCAGTTCTTC | CARAWNSYNEQFF
TRBJ1-2 | NA | 13 | TRBV20-1 | many | TGCAGTGCTAGAGATCCCCGCTACTATGGCTACACCTTC | CSARDPRYYGYTF
TRBJ1-2 | NA | 11 | TRBV20-1 | NA | TGCAGTGCCTTTCCCGAGTCCGGCTACACCTTC | CSAFPESGYTF
TRBJ2-7 | TRBD2 | 15 | TRBV5-1 | NA | TGCGCCAGCAGCACCGGACTAGCGGGAGCCCACGAGCAGTACTTC | CASSTGLAGAHEQYF
TRBJ2-3 | NA | 17 | TRBV10-3 | NA | TGTGCCATCAGTGAGCCACCAGACGGTGCTAGCACAGATACGCAGTATTTT | CAISEPPDGASTDTQYF